These 26 T cell receptor beta chains came from one sample sequenced in a study of cytotoxic CD8 clonotypes in ibrutinib-treated CLL. Clones were sequenced by immunoSEQ multiplex PCR, and TCRdb holds only the in-frame ones, with some missing. The sample carries around 130,000 clones, approximately 81% recorded once. The specimen was PBMCs, collected after 24 months of ibrutinib treatment. These receptors were collected from a human donor with chronic lymphocytic leukemia.

The J gene is TRBJ1-5, the V gene TRBV7-9; D is perhaps TRBD1 (5 bases). Trimming shortened V by 1 base and J by 3 bases, and 16 bases separated the two germline ends. CDR1 SEHNR and CDR2 FQNEAQ come from the germline V gene (reference sequence). The CDR3 consists of 17 residues. The chain's CDR3 is CASSLVAPGLDNQPQHF. The CDR3 region has the DNA TGTGCCAGCAGCTTAGTGGCCCCAGGGCTGGACAATCAGCCCCAGCATTTT. The complete variable domain, with remaining parts taken from reference TRBV7-9 and TRBJ1-5, reads DTGVSQNPRHKITKRGQNVTFRCDPISEHNRLYWYRQTLGQGPEFLTYFQNEAQLEKSRLLSDRFSAERPKGSFSTLEIQRTEQGDSAMYLCASSLVAPGLDNQPQHFGDGTRLSIL.

This chain joins TRBV28 and TRBJ2-7; no reliable D call. Germline loops: CDR1 MDHEN, CDR2 SYDVKM. Trimming stripped 6 bases from V and 3 bases from J, with 9 bases between. This CDR3 has 12 residues. The CDR3 bases are TGTGCCAGCAGCGGAACTCGCTACGAGCAGTACTTC. It encodes CASSGTRYEQYF.

This chain connects TRBV30 to TRBJ1-6; D remains unclear. The CDR3 sequence is 14 residues long. Germline V gene data show CDR1 as GTSNPN and CDR2 as SVGIG (reference sequence). V was shortened by 3 bases and J by 9 bases, with 15 bases between the two germline ends. In DNA, the CDR3 is TGTGCCTGGAGACGGGGTGCCGGGATTTCACCCCTCCACTTT. It translates to CAWRRGAGISPLHF.

The genes are TRBV7-6 and TRBJ2-7, with no clear D. Trimming cost V 1 base and J 6 bases, with 13 bases left between them. The length of the CDR3 is 14 residues. Germline CDR1 SGHVS, CDR2 FNYEAQ. The CDR3 sequence: CASSLGPRNFEQYF. The CDR3 nucleotides are TGTGCCAGCAGCTTAGGCCCCAGGAACTTCGAGCAGTACTTC.

This sequence joins TRBV6-4 and TRBJ1-2; D remains ambiguous. This CDR3 contains 13 residues. From germline, CDR1 is MRHNA and CDR2 SNTAGT. The V end was cut by 2 bases, the J end by 5 bases, with 9 bases between. The CDR3 spells CASSDEGGYGYTF. The CDR3 DNA sequence: TGTGCCAGCAGTGACGAGGGCGGGTATGGCTACACCTTC.

For the CDR3, the DNA is TGTGCCAGTAGTAGACGGCGGGGGCCCTCCTACGAGCAGTACTTC. Protein sequence: CASSRRRGPSYEQYF. The J gene is TRBJ2-7, the V gene TRBV19; a possible D gene is TRBD2 (7 bases). CDR1 and CDR2 (germline): LNHDA, SQIVND (reference sequence). The CDR3 consists of 15 residues. Between the trimmed V and J ends, which lost 4 bases and 0 bases, there was a span of 13 bases.

The rearrangement links TRBV6-1 to TRBJ2-7; no clear D gene. V lost 2 bases and J lost 2, with 10 bases in between. Per the germline V gene, CDR1 is MNHNS and CDR2 is SASEGT. The CDR3 sequence is 14 residues long. This CDR3 is CASSETPIAYEQYF. The CDR3 DNA reads as TGTGCCAGCAGTGAAACCCCGATAGCCTACGAGCAGTACTTC.

The chain joins TRBV7-2 to TRBJ1-2; TRBD1 aligns across 9 bases. Germline CDR1 and CDR2: SGHTA and FQGNSA. Trimming took 4 bases from V and 1 from J; bases not matched to a gene: 10. The CDR3 has 17 amino acids. CDR3 protein: CASSSPEQGALNYGYTF. The DNA for the CDR3 is TGTGCCAGCAGCTCCCCAGAACAGGGGGCTCTTAACTATGGCTACACCTTC.

This chain links TRBV7-6 with TRBJ2-2; D may correspond to TRBD1 or TRBD2 (5 bases each). Germline values: CDR1 SGHVS, CDR2 FNYEAQ. The germline V and J ends were trimmed by 6 bases and 0 bases, with 11 bases remaining between them. This CDR3 region has 15 residues. CDR3 region: CASRKGSANTGELFF. As DNA, the CDR3 is TGTGCCAGCAGAAAGGGGAGCGCGAACACCGGGGAGCTGTTTTTT.

The rearrangement uses TRBV10-3 and TRBJ2-2, with TRBD1 matching over 8 bases. Germline assignment: CDR1 ENHRY and CDR2 SYGVKD. Trimming cost V 4 bases and J 0 bases; bases outside gene matches: 4. The CDR3 is made up of 16 amino acids. The CDR3 loop reads CAISASGGANTGELFF. The CDR3 nucleotides read TGTGCCATCAGTGCGTCAGGGGGCGCGAACACCGGGGAGCTGTTTTTT.

The CDR3: CASSLGGFKADTQYF. Here the CDR3 DNA reads TGTGCCAGCAGCTTGGGAGGGTTTAAGGCAGATACGCAGTATTTT. J is TRBJ2-3 and V is TRBV7-3, with 7 bases aligning to TRBD2. CDR1 and CDR2 from the germline V gene are SGHTA and FQGTGA. The CDR3 is made up of 15 amino acids. Trimming cost V 3 bases and J 4 bases; bases outside gene matches: 7.

This clone was seen more than once but under ten times. This sequence joins TRBV19 and TRBJ1-6; 7 positions match TRBD1. V lost 10 bases to trimming and J lost 6 bases; unmatched junction nucleotides: 6. Germline V gives CDR1 LNHDA, CDR2 SQIVND (reference sequence). The CDR3 runs 13 residues. In DNA, the CDR3 is TGTGCCATCGCGACAGGGACTAATTCACCCCTCCACTTT. Translating gives CAIATGTNSPLHF.

The chain joins TRBV10-3 to TRBJ1-3, with unresolved D. The CDR3 is 16 residues long. The V end lost 0 bases, the J end lost 2 bases, and 11 bases lay between the germline ends. Germline lookup yields CDR1 ENHRY and CDR2 SYGVKD. This chain's CDR3 is CAISESQASTGNTIYF. CDR3 bases: TGTGCCATCAGTGAGTCCCAAGCCTCCACTGGAAACACCATATATTTT.

This chain connects TRBV25-1 to TRBJ1-1; possible D gene TRBD1, 6 bases. This CDR3 is 15 amino acids long. Looked up from germline, CDR1 is MGHDK and CDR2 is SYGVNS. Trimming stripped 5 bases from V and 3 bases from J, with 16 bases between. CDR3 sequence reads: CASSSSGTTDTEAFF. DNA for the CDR3: TGTGCCAGCAGTTCATCCGGGACAACCGACACTGAAGCTTTCTTT.

The chain uses TRBV5-1 and TRBJ2-2, with TRBD1 as a possible D gene (6 bases). The CDR3 sequence is 14 residues long. V was trimmed by 6 bases and J by 4 bases, leaving 13 bases between them. Germline V gene lookup returns CDR1 SGHRS and CDR2 YFSETQ. CDR3 bases: TGCGCCAGCACCACTGGACAGAGCACCGGGGAGCTGTTTTTT. It is translated as CASTTGQSTGELFF.

The chain employs TRBV5-1 and TRBJ1-1, with D possibly matching TRBD1 (5 bases). This CDR3 spans 13 amino acids. Per germline, CDR1 SGHRS and CDR2 YFSETQ. V was cut by 1 base and J by 6 bases, with 10 bases left in between. The chain's CDR3 is CASSLQQGSEAFF. The CDR3 nucleotides are TGCGCCAGCAGCTTGCAGCAGGGCTCTGAAGCTTTCTTT.

The V and J genes are TRBV18 and TRBJ2-7; possible D gene TRBD2, 7 bases. V was cut by 6 bases and J by 0 bases, with 12 bases left in between. Germline assignment: CDR1 KGHSH and CDR2 LQKENI. The CDR3 has 14 amino acids. The CDR3 region has the DNA TGTGCCAGCTCCCGGGGGGCTGTCTCCTACGAGCAGTACTTC. Amino acids: CASSRGAVSYEQYF.

V gene TRBV5-4 combines with J gene TRBJ2-2, with D possibly TRBD2 on 6 matching bases. The germline V gene encodes CDR1 SGHNT and CDR2 YYREEE (reference sequence). The CDR3 extends over 14 amino acids. V was pared by 1 base and J by 4 bases, with 8 bases between. This CDR3 reads CASSLQGGTGELFF. The CDR3 nucleotides read TGTGCCAGCAGCTTGCAGGGAGGCACCGGGGAGCTGTTTTTT.

The rearrangement uses TRBV2 and TRBJ1-2; a weak D match, TRBD1 (6 bases). V shed 10 bases and J shed 4 bases, with 10 bases lying between them. Per germline, CDR1 SNHLY and CDR2 FYNNEI. CDR3 length: 11 residues. The DNA for the CDR3 is TGTGCCAACGAACAGGGCTATGGCTACACCTTC. Its translation is CANEQGYGYTF. The full variable domain, with the rest looked up from reference TRBV2 and TRBJ1-2, is EPEVTQTPSHQVTQMGQEVILRCVPISNHLYFYWYRQILGQKVEFLVSFYNNEISEKSEIFDDQFSVERPDGSNFTLKIRSTKLEDSAMYFCANEQGYGYTFGSGTRLTVV.

The chain uses TRBV28 and TRBJ1-5; the D is unclear. The V end lost 3 bases, the J end lost 3 bases, and 15 bases lay between the germline ends. This CDR3 region has 16 residues. Germline CDR1 reads MDHEN; CDR2 reads SYDVKM. CDR3 region: CASSFFPQFYNQPQHF. In DNA, the CDR3 is TGTGCCAGCAGTTTTTTTCCCCAGTTTTACAATCAGCCCCAGCATTTT.

The CDR3 loop reads CASSLWGTSGQETQYF. CDR3 bases: TGTGCCAGCAGTTTATGGGGGACTAGCGGACAAGAGACCCAGTACTTC. The V and J genes are TRBV28 and TRBJ2-5, with 11 bases lining up with TRBD2. With V trimmed by 0 bases and J by 2 bases, 2 bases remained unmatched. Germline V gene sequence: CDR1 MDHEN, CDR2 SYDVKM. The CDR3 contains 16 residues.

CDR3 coding DNA: TGTGCCAGCTCCGGGGGAGGGAGCAATCAGCCCCAGCATTTT. Translating gives CASSGGGSNQPQHF. The gene calls are TRBV7-2 and TRBJ1-5; the D gene is possibly TRBD1 (5 bases). From germline, CDR1 is SGHTA and CDR2 FQGNSA. There are 14 residues in the CDR3. Trimming pared 8 bases from V and 1 base from J, leaving 12 bases between.

The CDR3 is CATSGRANEKLFF. The CDR3 region has the DNA TGTGCCACCAGCGGCAGGGCGAATGAAAAACTGTTTTTT. V gene TRBV15 combines with J gene TRBJ1-4; D is possibly TRBD1 (5 bases). Per the germline V gene, CDR1 is LNHNV and CDR2 is YYDKDF (reference sequence). Trimming took 5 bases from V and 5 from J, leaving 9 bases between them. The length of the CDR3 is 13 residues.

This clone was counted a few times. The V and J genes are TRBV10-3 and TRBJ2-7; 7 nucleotides align to TRBD2. The V segment lost 0 bases and the J segment 4 bases; nucleotides outside the gene matches: 3. Germline V lookup: CDR1 ENHRY, CDR2 SYGVKD. The CDR3 extends over 14 amino acids. CDR3 amino acids: CAISESTREYEQYF. CDR3 nucleotides: TGTGCCATCAGTGAGTCGACGCGGGAGTACGAGCAGTACTTC.

J is TRBJ1-6 and V is TRBV25-1, with D perhaps TRBD1 (5 bases). Trimming removed 4 bases at V and 7 bases at J, with 11 bases between. From germline, CDR1 is MGHDK and CDR2 SYGVNS. The CDR3 is 14 residues long. The CDR3 region is CASSGGTENSPLHF. CDR3 nucleotide sequence: TGTGCCAGCAGTGGAGGGACGGAGAATTCACCCCTCCACTTT.

This clone has only a few counts. The chain combines TRBV2 with TRBJ2-7; unclear D gene. From germline, CDR1 is SNHLY and CDR2 FYNNEI. Deletions cut 7 bases from V and 0 bases from J, with 13 bases between. The CDR3 spans 14 residues. This CDR3 is CASTFTRSSYEQYF. CDR3 nucleotide sequence: TGTGCCAGCACCTTTACACGAAGCTCCTACGAGCAGTACTTC. Full variable domain (remainder filled in from reference TRBV2 and TRBJ2-7): EPEVTQTPSHQVTQMGQEVILRCVPISNHLYFYWYRQILGQKVEFLVSFYNNEISEKSEIFDDQFSVERPDGSNFTLKIRSTKLEDSAMYFCASTFTRSSYEQYFGPGTRLTVT.